A single sample is the source of the 20 T cell receptor beta chains below, sequenced in a study of OX40 agonist ivuxolimab in advanced cancers. The repertoire was sequenced with immunoSEQ multiplex PCR; TCRdb's copy has only in-frame clones and lacks some. The sample shows about 67,000 clones, around 81% of them seen only once. The sequencing here drew on CD4+ or CD8+ T cells sorted from blood, taken in a trial of the OX40 agonist ivuxolimab. The source of these receptors is an adult with an advanced solid tumor such as melanoma, head and neck, liver or kidney cancer.

The chain recombines TRBV7-9 with TRBJ2-4, with 11 bases identical to TRBD1. CDR1 is SEHNR and CDR2 is FQNEAQ in the germline V gene (reference sequence). J lost 1 base, V lost 5 bases, and 7 bases had no gene match. The CDR3 length is 17 residues. Here the CDR3 reads CASSLGQGAVAKNIQYF. Written as DNA, the CDR3 is TGTGCCAGCAGCCTTGGACAGGGGGCTGTTGCCAAAAACATTCAGTACTTC.

This clone was detected once. The V gene is TRBV5-1, the J gene TRBJ1-6, with 8 positions matching TRBD1. Looked up from germline, CDR1 is SGHRS and CDR2 is YFSETQ. V lost 6 bases and J lost 5; bases outside the gene matches: 10. This CDR3 is 16 amino acids long. CDR3 sequence (DNA): TGCGCCAGCATGAGTACCGGGACAGGAGATAATTCACCCCTCCACTTT. This codes for CASMSTGTGDNSPLHF.

This clone was picked up a small number of times. This chain connects TRBV4-2 to TRBJ2-1, with D perhaps matching TRBD2 (7 bases). The CDR3 spans 15 residues. V was cut by 1 base and J by 9 bases, with 16 bases left in between. Per the germline V gene, CDR1 is LGHNA and CDR2 is YNFKEQ. This chain's CDR3 is CASSQVGGGLTEQFF. The CDR3 DNA sequence: TGTGCCAGCAGCCAAGTTGGGGGGGGGCTAACTGAGCAGTTCTTC.

This clone was observed once. This chain connects TRBV5-5 to TRBJ1-5; a possible D gene is TRBD1 (5 bases). The CDR3 is 14 residues long. Trimming removed 1 base from V and 4 bases from J, with 9 bases in between. CDR1 SGHKS and CDR2 YYEKEE come from the germline V gene (reference sequence). The CDR3 loop is CASSLSQGNQPQHF. DNA of the CDR3: TGTGCCAGCAGCTTGTCTCAGGGAAATCAGCCCCAGCATTTT.

This rearrangement joins TRBV2 to TRBJ1-1; tentative D call: TRBD1 (5 bases). V lost 9 bases to trimming and J lost 6 bases, with 17 bases between them. The CDR3 runs 13 residues. CDR1 and CDR2 from the germline V gene are SNHLY and FYNNEI. In nucleotides, the CDR3 is TGTGCCAGTCAGGCCGCAGGGAGGTCTGAAGCTTTCTTT. It translates to CASQAAGRSEAFF. The full variable domain, rest sourced from reference TRBV2 and TRBJ1-1, is EPEVTQTPSHQVTQMGQEVILRCVPISNHLYFYWYRQILGQKVEFLVSFYNNEISEKSEIFDDQFSVERPDGSNFTLKIRSTKLEDSAMYFCASQAAGRSEAFFGQGTRLTVV.

This clone was counted between two and nine times. The rearrangement uses TRBV27 and TRBJ1-5, with D tentatively TRBD1 (6 bases). Trimming pared 6 bases from V and 4 bases from J, leaving 16 bases between. The CDR3 spans 15 residues. From germline, CDR1 is MNHEY and CDR2 SMNVEV (reference sequence). As DNA, the CDR3 is TGTGCCAGCAGACCTGTACAGGGAGGTAATCAGCCCCAGCATTTT. It yields the protein CASRPVQGGNQPQHF.

The chain employs TRBV27 and TRBJ1-3, with D maybe TRBD1 (5 bases). This CDR3 has 13 residues. Between the trimmed V and J ends, which lost 6 bases and 4 bases, there was a span of 10 bases. Looked up from germline, CDR1 is MNHEY and CDR2 is SMNVEV (reference sequence). The CDR3, as DNA: TGTGCCAGCAGAGTGGCAGGGGGAAACACCATATATTTT. Its protein product is CASRVAGGNTIYF.

V usage is TRBV2 and J usage is TRBJ2-3, with a tentative D call TRBD1 (5 bases). Trimming removed 3 bases from V and 6 bases from J, with 19 bases in between. CDR3 length: 16 residues. Germline lookup yields CDR1 SNHLY and CDR2 FYNNEI. The CDR3 region is CASSDGATATSDTQYF. CDR3 DNA sequence: TGTGCCAGCAGTGATGGGGCTACCGCGACCTCCGATACGCAGTATTTT.

This CDR3 is CASSLMGSTEAFF. The CDR3 region has the DNA TGTGCCAGCAGCTTAATGGGGAGCACTGAAGCTTTCTTT. This sequence joins TRBV7-3 and TRBJ1-1, with D unresolved. This CDR3 has 13 amino acids. The germline V and J ends were trimmed by 1 base and 4 bases, with 7 bases remaining between them. Germline CDR1 reads SGHTA; CDR2 reads FQGTGA.

This chain joins TRBV28 and TRBJ1-5, with TRBD1 matching 7 bases. There are 17 residues in the CDR3. Germline CDR1 is MDHEN and CDR2 is SYDVKM. J gave up 4 bases and V 5 bases, and 14 bases lay outside the gene matches. CDR3 sequence reads: CASSRPPQGLGNQPQHF. The DNA of the CDR3 is TGTGCCAGCAGTCGACCCCCACAGGGGCTGGGGAATCAGCCCCAGCATTTT.

The genes are TRBV7-2 and TRBJ2-3; D is possibly TRBD2 (6 bases). The V end was cut by 1 base, the J end by 6 bases, with 11 bases between. Germline values: CDR1 SGHTA, CDR2 FQGNSA. The CDR3 loop spans 14 amino acids. CDR3 sequence (DNA): TGTGCCAGCAGCTTAGGTACGGGACTCGATACGCAGTATTTT. Translated: CASSLGTGLDTQYF.

This clone was counted between two and nine times. The J gene is TRBJ1-4, the V gene TRBV4-1; no clear D gene. The V gene lost 1 base and the J gene lost 0 bases, with 15 bases spanning the gap. The CDR3 is 18 residues long. Germline CDR1 and CDR2: MGHRA and YSYEKL. The CDR3 protein is CASSQGRVTHATNEKLFF. The CDR3 region has the DNA TGCGCCAGCAGCCAAGGTCGGGTAACACATGCAACTAATGAAAAACTGTTTTTT.

The chain uses TRBV28 and TRBJ2-2; D is undetermined. The CDR3 is 13 residues long. Trimming shortened V by 2 bases and J by 4 bases, and 5 bases separated the two germline ends. Per germline, CDR1 MDHEN and CDR2 SYDVKM. The CDR3 reads CASSLHATGELFF. The CDR3 DNA is TGTGCCAGCAGTTTACATGCCACCGGGGAGCTGTTTTTT.

Remarks on this clone: The identical CDR3 is also encoded by other nucleotide sequences in the sample. This chain connects TRBV2 to TRBJ2-5, with D uncertain. V was trimmed by 4 bases and J by 3 bases, leaving 6 bases between them. CDR1 and CDR2 (germline): SNHLY, FYNNEI. CDR3 size: 12 residues. The CDR3, as DNA: TGTGCCAGCAGTGTGGGTGAAGAGACCCAGTACTTC. Protein sequence: CASSVGEETQYF.

The CDR3 DNA sequence: TGCGCCAGCAGCCTTCAGGGACACTCAAAAGGGGTTTCCTACGAGCAGTACGTC. Translated, it gives CASSLQGHSKGVSYEQYV. This rearrangement joins TRBV5-1 to TRBJ2-7; a possible D gene is TRBD1 (6 bases). The CDR3 is 18 residues long. Germline V gene lookup returns CDR1 SGHRS and CDR2 YFSETQ. Trimming removed 4 bases at V and 1 base at J, with 24 bases between.

The chain couples TRBV7-9 to TRBJ2-5, with D unresolved. The germline gives CDR1 SEHNR, CDR2 FQNEAQ (reference sequence). The CDR3 covers 12 residues. Trimming stripped 6 bases from V and 0 bases from J, with 5 bases between. The CDR3 DNA sequence: TGTGCCAGCAGACTACACCAAGAGACCCAGTACTTC. Its translation is CASRLHQETQYF.

The rearrangement links TRBV11-2 to TRBJ2-7, with 9 bases that match TRBD2. V lost 5 bases to trimming and J lost 3 bases; unmatched junction nucleotides: 14. CDR1 is SGHAT and CDR2 is FQNNGV in the germline V gene. CDR3 length: 17 residues. CDR3 nucleotide sequence: TGTGCCAGCAGCCCGCTGCGGGGTAGCGGGAGAGGCTACGAGCAGTACTTC. Translation: CASSPLRGSGRGYEQYF.

The rearrangement links TRBV2 to TRBJ2-5, with 8 positions matching TRBD2. V was clipped by 6 bases and J by 5 bases; unmatched bases: 17. The CDR3 is 17 amino acids. Germline V gene lookup returns CDR1 SNHLY and CDR2 FYNNEI. The CDR3, as DNA: TGTGCCAGCAGGCCGGGGGGGGCTTGGTTTGTAGAGGAGACCCAGTACTTC. Protein: CASRPGGAWFVEETQYF.

This clone showed up just a few times. V and J are TRBV28 and TRBJ1-3; D unresolved. V was shortened by 8 bases and J by 3 bases, with 17 bases between the two germline ends. Per germline, CDR1 MDHEN and CDR2 SYDVKM. The CDR3 length is 15 residues. The CDR3 DNA sequence: TGTGCCAGCGGTCGGCAGGCAAGTGGTGGAAACACCATATATTTT. Translated, it gives CASGRQASGGNTIYF. Full variable domain (remainder filled in from reference TRBV28 and TRBJ1-3): DVKVTQSSRYLVKRTGEKVFLECVQDMDHENMFWYRQDPGLGLRLIYFSYDVKMKEKGDIPEGYSVSREKKERFSLILESASTNQTSMYLCASGRQASGGNTIYFGEGSWLTVV.

This sequence joins TRBV2 and TRBJ2-5, with 11 bases fitting TRBD2. This CDR3 contains 16 residues. With V trimmed by 5 bases and J by 1 base, 6 bases remained unmatched. Germline V gene sequence: CDR1 SNHLY, CDR2 FYNNEI. The CDR3 is CASSHSSGGSQETQYF. The CDR3, as DNA: TGTGCCAGCAGTCATTCTAGCGGGGGGTCCCAAGAGACCCAGTACTTC. Drawing the rest from reference TRBV2 and TRBJ2-5, the complete variable domain is EPEVTQTPSHQVTQMGQEVILRCVPISNHLYFYWYRQILGQKVEFLVSFYNNEISEKSEIFDDQFSVERPDGSNFTLKIRSTKLEDSAMYFCASSHSSGGSQETQYFGPGTRLLVL.